This T cell receptor beta chain was retrieved from a study of neurological immune-mediated disorders. Study at large: Of around 34 multiple sclerosis patients, some 31 were relapsing-remitting and 3 secondary progressive.

Template-switch 5'RACE cDNA synthesis added a 10-nucleotide unique molecular identifier. Via MiXCR, TCRdb re-called the 5' RACE reads, giving one row per CDR3 protein. The table has 50,000 to 80,000 distinct CDR3 sequences, 3.5% to 5.5% seen once; the top ten hold about 6.9%. This clonotype was counted many times. This CDR3 is 11 amino acids long. Trimming stripped 8 bases from V and 4 bases from J, with 9 bases between. Germline CDR1 and CDR2: SNHLY and FYNNEI. What was sequenced was PBMCs. V is TRBV2 and J is TRBJ2-7; D ambiguous. The source is a man aged 25-40 years with multiple sclerosis. The CDR3 DNA reads as TGTGCCAGCGCTTACTTGTACGAGCAGTACGTC. It is translated as CASAYLYEQYV.